Below are 25 T cell receptor beta chains sequenced from a single sample in a study of control samples from healthy donors and cancer patients. Assay: immunoSEQ multiplex PCR; the TCRdb copy retains only in-frame clones and omits some. The sample includes around 90,000 clones, around nine tenths of them seen just once. The sample consisted of blood. These TCRs come from a man between 25 and 39 years old in good health.

The CDR3 protein is CSVEAQGVNIQYF. DNA for the CDR3: TGCAGCGTTGAAGCCCAGGGGGTCAACATTCAGTACTTC. The gene calls are TRBV29-1 and TRBJ2-4; 7 positions match TRBD1. After removal of 1 base from V and 7 bases from J, the junction contained 4 bases not matched to a gene. CDR1 and CDR2 (germline): SQVTM, ANQGSEA. The CDR3 extends over 13 amino acids.

The genes are TRBV28 and TRBJ1-5; D gene ambiguous. The germline V gene has CDR1 MDHEN and CDR2 SYDVKM. Trimming stripped 5 bases from V and 1 base from J, with 9 bases between. This CDR3 has 14 amino acids. The chain's CDR3 is CASSPLNSNQPQHF. CDR3 DNA: TGTGCCAGCAGTCCATTAAACAGCAATCAGCCCCAGCATTTT.

The CDR3 region has the DNA TGCAGCGTTGGGTTCACAGGCTCAGGGAACACTGAAGCTTTCTTT. Protein product: CSVGFTGSGNTEAFF. The chain joins TRBV29-1 to TRBJ1-1; possible D gene TRBD1, 5 bases. Germline lookup yields CDR1 SQVTM and CDR2 ANQGSEA. The CDR3 totals 15 residues. Trimming took off 4 bases at V and 1 base at J, with 16 bases between the two ends.

The CDR3 sequence is CASSLAGNGNTEAFF. In nucleotides, the CDR3 is TGTGCCAGCAGCTTAGCAGGGAACGGGAACACTGAAGCTTTCTTT. This chain joins TRBV13 and TRBJ1-1; maybe TRBD1 (5 bases). Germline V gives CDR1 PRHDT, CDR2 FYEKMQ (reference sequence). The CDR3 runs to 15 residues. V was trimmed by 1 base and J by 1 base, leaving 10 bases between them.

This clone was observed a single time. The V call is TRBV30, the J call TRBJ2-1; 7 nucleotides match TRBD2. Germline assignment: CDR1 GTSNPN and CDR2 SVGIG (reference sequence). This CDR3 is built from 14 residues. V lost 7 bases to trimming and J lost 2 bases; unmatched junction nucleotides: 8. This chain's CDR3 is CALTKRGTYNEQFF. The DNA for the CDR3 is TGTGCCTTAACGAAGCGGGGAACCTACAATGAGCAGTTCTTC.

The rearrangement links TRBV27 to TRBJ2-1; 11 bases match TRBD1. V lost 5 bases to trimming and J lost 6 bases; unmatched junction nucleotides: 6. The CDR3 has 15 residues. Per the germline V gene, CDR1 is MNHEY and CDR2 is SMNVEV (reference sequence). CDR3 protein: CASSPTGTGGNEQFF. The CDR3 bases are TGTGCCAGCAGTCCCACCGGGACAGGGGGCAATGAGCAGTTCTTC.

This chain uses TRBV6-5 with TRBJ2-1, with 8 bases that match TRBD2. Germline V gene lookup returns CDR1 MNHEY and CDR2 SVGAGI. The CDR3 length is 16 residues. The ends lost 2 bases at V and 4 bases at J; junction bases unmatched: 7. This chain's CDR3 is CASSYLSAGGYNEQFF. The CDR3 region has the DNA TGTGCCAGCAGTTACCTCTCTGCGGGGGGTTACAATGAGCAGTTCTTC.

Worth noting for this clone: The same CDR3 can be traced to other DNA sequences in this sample. The chain carries TRBV10-3 and TRBJ1-3, with a tentative D call TRBD1 (5 bases). The CDR3 runs to 11 residues. V was clipped by 4 bases and J by 7 bases, with 5 bases between them. Germline loops: CDR1 ENHRY, CDR2 SYGVKD. The CDR3 is CAISGGNTIYF. CDR3 nucleotide sequence: TGTGCCATCAGTGGGGGGAACACCATATATTTT.

This chain links TRBV18 with TRBJ1-2; D is uncertain. Germline V gives CDR1 KGHSH, CDR2 LQKENI. The CDR3 is made up of 14 amino acids. Between the trimmed V and J ends, which lost 3 bases and 0 bases, there was a span of 8 bases. The DNA for the CDR3 is TGTGCCAGCTCACCGACATCAGCTAACTATGGCTACACCTTC. Encoded protein: CASSPTSANYGYTF.

This clone is a singleton in its sample. The J gene is TRBJ1-1, the V gene TRBV6-6; TRBD1 matches at 10 bases. The CDR3 length is 14 residues. Germline-derived CDR1 and CDR2 are MNHNY and SVGAGI (reference sequence). Trimming at V came to 2 bases and at J to 4 bases, leaving 1 base not matched to a gene. CDR3 in DNA: TGTGCCAGCAGTTACGACAGGGGGCTCACTGAAGCTTTCTTT. Translation: CASSYDRGLTEAFF.

The chain joins TRBV29-1 to TRBJ1-2; maybe TRBD1 (6 bases). CDR3 length equals 13 residues. Trimming removed 2 bases at V and 5 bases at J, with 12 bases between. Looked up from germline, CDR1 is SQVTM and CDR2 is ANQGSEA. CDR3 residues: CSVESGAQYGYTF. DNA of the CDR3: TGCAGCGTTGAATCGGGGGCGCAGTATGGCTACACCTTC.

The rearrangement uses TRBV5-8 and TRBJ1-2; D remains unclear. Germline loops: CDR1 SGHTS, CDR2 YDEGEE. This CDR3 has 13 residues. Trimming removed 0 bases from V and 6 bases from J, with 9 bases in between. CDR3 in amino acids: CASSLGGADGYTF. In DNA, the CDR3 is TGTGCCAGCAGCTTGGGTGGAGCTGATGGCTACACCTTC.

The CDR3 reads CASSLATLGTSDMVEQFF. The CDR3 DNA sequence: TGTGCCAGCAGCTTAGCGACCCTCGGGACTTCCGATATGGTTGAGCAGTTCTTC. The chain uses TRBV7-9 and TRBJ2-1, with D possibly matching TRBD2 (6 bases). The CDR3 totals 18 residues. Trimming removed 0 bases from V and 9 bases from J, with 24 bases in between. Germline assignment: CDR1 SEHNR and CDR2 FQNEAQ (reference sequence).

V is TRBV6-5 and J is TRBJ1-2; 9 nucleotides match TRBD1. Germline CDR1 MNHEY, CDR2 SVGAGI. The CDR3 spans 12 residues. V gave up 7 bases and J gave up 5 bases; unmatched junction bases: 2. This CDR3 reads CASTQGAYGYTF. DNA for the CDR3: TGTGCCAGCACACAGGGGGCGTATGGCTACACCTTC.

This clone was detected only once. The chain combines TRBV5-6 with TRBJ2-2, with D perhaps TRBD2 (5 bases). Germline assignment: CDR1 SGHDT and CDR2 YYEEEE. V was shortened by 3 bases and J by 6 bases, with 12 bases between the two germline ends. The CDR3 contains 14 residues. The CDR3 DNA reads as TGTGCCAGCAGCTCTTCGGGGTCTCCCGGGGAGCTGTTTTTT. Translation: CASSSSGSPGELFF. The full variable domain, rest sourced from reference TRBV5-6 and TRBJ2-2, is DAGVTQSPTHLIKTRGQQVTLRCSPKSGHDTVSWYQQALGQGPQFIFQYYEEEERQRGNFPDRFSGHQFPNYSSELNVNALLLGDSALYLCASSSSGSPGELFFGEGSRLTVL.

The chain carries TRBV2 and TRBJ2-5, with a weak D call TRBD2 (5 bases). The CDR3 covers 12 residues. Germline CDR1 SNHLY, CDR2 FYNNEI. The ends were cut back, 7 bases at V and 4 bases at J, with 10 bases in the middle. The CDR3: CASMRAGETQYF. For the CDR3, the DNA is TGTGCCAGCATGAGGGCGGGAGAGACCCAGTACTTC.

This clone was picked up one time. This sequence joins TRBV21-1 and TRBJ2-2; the table names TRBD2, a call not compared with the DNA. TRBV21-1 is labeled a pseudogene. The CDR3 totals 23 residues. CDR3 in DNA: TGTGCCAGCAGCAAAACCGCGGGACTAGCGGAGGGAGGAGGGCAAATAGGCACCGGGGAGCTGTTTTTT. Translated: CASSKTAGLAEGGGQIGTGELFF.

The J gene is TRBJ2-3, the V gene TRBV5-1, with 15 bases fitting TRBD2. The CDR3 is 17 residues long. V shed 4 bases and J 6 bases; nucleotides not matched to a gene: 9. The germline V gene encodes CDR1 SGHRS and CDR2 YFSETQ. In nucleotides, the CDR3 is TGCGCCAGCAGCCGTGGACTAGCGGGGGGGCAATGGGATACGCAGTATTTT. Amino acids: CASSRGLAGGQWDTQYF.

The chain employs TRBV3-1 (or the pseudogene TRBV3-2) and TRBJ2-3; the D gene could be TRBD1 or TRBD2 (5 bases each). Trimming removed 2 bases from V and 6 bases from J, with 12 bases in between. The V gene's germline CDR1 is LGHDT and CDR2 YNNKEL (reference sequence). The CDR3 is 14 residues long. This CDR3 reads CASSQRGRRDTQYF. DNA of the CDR3: TGTGCCAGCAGCCAACGGGGACGGAGGGATACGCAGTATTTT.

The chain uses TRBV6-5 and TRBJ1-1; the D is unclear. In germline, CDR1 is MNHEY, CDR2 SVGAGI. The CDR3 loop spans 13 amino acids. The germline V and J ends were trimmed by 6 bases and 1 base, with 9 bases remaining between them. The CDR3 sequence: CASSAAGNTEAFF. In DNA, the CDR3 is TGTGCCAGCAGCGCCGCGGGGAACACTGAAGCTTTCTTT.

This clone occurred a few times. The rearrangement uses TRBV30 and TRBJ1-5, with 7 bases matching TRBD1. The CDR3 totals 14 residues. Germline V gives CDR1 GTSNPN, CDR2 SVGIG (reference sequence). V shed 3 bases and J 4 bases; nucleotides not matched to a gene: 6. In DNA, the CDR3 is TGTGCCTGGAGCAGACAGACAGGGAATCAGCCCCAGCATTTT. The encoded protein is CAWSRQTGNQPQHF. The full variable domain, rest sourced from reference TRBV30 and TRBJ1-5, is SQTIHQWPATLVQPVGSPLSLECTVEGTSNPNLYWYRQAAGRGLQLLFYSVGIGQISSEVPQNLSASRPQDRQFILSSKKLLLSDSGFYLCAWSRQTGNQPQHFGDGTRLSIL.

The chain couples TRBV19 to TRBJ1-5, with a possible D match to TRBD1 (6 bases). Trimming took 3 bases from V and 8 from J, leaving 11 bases between them. The CDR3 is 13 residues long. Looked up from germline, CDR1 is LNHDA and CDR2 is SQIVND (reference sequence). The CDR3 loop is CASSIRGGEPQHF. CDR3 nucleotide sequence: TGTGCCAGTAGTATCAGGGGCGGAGAGCCCCAGCATTTT.

The chain couples TRBV12-3 or TRBV12-4 to TRBJ1-1; TRBD1 aligns across 8 bases. This CDR3 is 12 amino acids long. V shed 10 bases, J shed 6 bases, and the junction held 7 bases outside the gene matches. CDR3 sequence: CATRQGSSEAFF. DNA of the CDR3: TGTGCCACGAGACAGGGGAGCTCTGAAGCTTTCTTT.

V usage is TRBV19 and J usage is TRBJ1-2; weak D call: TRBD1 (5 bases). V shed 3 bases and J shed 2 bases, with 10 bases lying between them. The germline V gene encodes CDR1 LNHDA and CDR2 SQIVND (reference sequence). The CDR3 consists of 14 residues. CDR3: CASSIQGGNYGYTF. CDR3 bases: TGTGCCAGTAGTATCCAGGGTGGCAACTATGGCTACACCTTC.

The rearrangement uses TRBV9 and TRBJ1-1; D may be TRBD1 (6 bases). The CDR3 is 15 amino acids. The germline gives CDR1 SGDLS, CDR2 YYNGEE. The V and J ends lost 1 base and 0 bases respectively, with 10 bases between them. The CDR3 region has the DNA TGTGCCAGCAGCGTATCGGGGGCCATGAACACTGAAGCTTTCTTT. This codes for CASSVSGAMNTEAFF.